A selection of T cell receptor beta chains follows, all from one sample in a study of T cell repertoires in cytomegalovirus infection. TCRdb reprocessed the reads via MiXCR and lists one record per CDR3 protein. The table shows roughly 500,000 distinct CDR3 sequences, with approximately 11% occurring only once. Specimen: PBMCs. These receptors were obtained from a human donor in good health (CMV status not recorded). Some clones in this sample may be carry-over from other donors' samples. Both conserved end residues are part of each CDR3. D genes are given only for firm matches. Clone size appears in some rows only: once, few, many, or a class for an expanded clone.

J gene: TRBJ1-1
D gene: TRBD1
V gene: TRBV2
clone size: many
CDR3 protein: CATSGGTGGAITEAFF
CDR3 DNA: TGTGCCACGTCAGGCGGGACAGGGGGCGCGATTACTGAAGCTTTCTTT

J gene: TRBJ2-1
D gene: .
V gene: TRBV6-2/TRBV6-3
clone size: many
CDR3 protein: CASSYARIGEQFF
CDR3 DNA: TGTGCCAGCAGTTACGCTAGGATTGGCGAGCAGTTCTTC

J gene: TRBJ1-6
D gene: .
V gene: TRBV5-5
clone size: many
CDR3 protein: CASSSVLVRGVRSPLHF
CDR3 DNA: TGTGCCAGCAGCTCAGTTTTGGTCCGGGGTGTGAGATCACCCCTCCACTTT

J gene: TRBJ2-7
D gene: TRBD1
V gene: TRBV6-4
clone size: many
CDR3 protein: CASKDSGRGLSSSYEQYF
CDR3 DNA: TGTGCCAGTAAAGACTCAGGAAGGGGGCTCAGTAGCTCCTACGAGCAGTACTTC

J gene: TRBJ2-7
D gene: .
V gene: TRBV28
clone size: .
CDR3 protein: CASSFGSGHYEQYF
CDR3 DNA: TGTGCCAGCAGTTTCGGTTCAGGGCACTACGAGCAGTACTTC

J gene: TRBJ1-3
D gene: .
V gene: TRBV7-6
clone size: .
CDR3 protein: CASSLVQAFSGNTIYF
CDR3 DNA: TGTGCCAGCAGCTTAGTCCAGGCGTTCTCTGGAAACACCATATATTTT

J gene: TRBJ2-1
D gene: .
V gene: TRBV27
clone size: many
CDR3 protein: CASSSLDGNEQFF
CDR3 DNA: TGTGCCAGCAGCTCCCTCGATGGGAATGAGCAGTTCTTC

J gene: TRBJ1-2
D gene: TRBD1
V gene: TRBV6-4
clone size: many
CDR3 protein: CASIRTGANYGYTF
CDR3 DNA: TGTGCCAGCATCCGGACAGGGGCCAACTATGGCTACACCTTC

J gene: TRBJ2-1
D gene: TRBD2
V gene: TRBV10-3
clone size: .
CDR3 protein: CAIRAGGLDNEQFF
CDR3 DNA: TGTGCCATCAGAGCGGGGGGGCTGGACAATGAGCAGTTCTTC

J gene: TRBJ2-1
D gene: TRBD2
V gene: TRBV6-6
clone size: many
CDR3 protein: CASSSGLAESQQFF
CDR3 DNA: TGTGCCAGCAGTTCCGGACTAGCGGAATCCCAGCAGTTCTTC

J gene: TRBJ2-1
D gene: .
V gene: TRBV18
clone size: few
CDR3 protein: CASSTRQNSYNEQFF
CDR3 DNA: TGTGCCAGCTCAACTCGACAGAACTCCTACAATGAGCAGTTCTTC

J gene: TRBJ2-7
D gene: .
V gene: TRBV15
clone size: many
CDR3 protein: CATSRDGGHEQYF
CDR3 DNA: TGTGCCACCAGCAGAGATGGAGGACACGAGCAGTACTTC

J gene: TRBJ1-5
D gene: .
V gene: TRBV28
clone size: .
CDR3 protein: CASSRTGTRIHQPQHF
CDR3 DNA: TGTGCCAGCAGCAGAACCGGGACGAGAATACATCAGCCCCAGCATTTT

J gene: TRBJ1-1
D gene: .
V gene: TRBV5-4
clone size: many
CDR3 protein: CASRRADRNTEAFF
CDR3 DNA: TGTGCCAGCAGACGTGCGGACAGGAACACTGAAGCTTTCTTT

J gene: TRBJ1-2
D gene: TRBD1
V gene: TRBV29-1
clone size: .
CDR3 protein: CSVGSGTGVGYGYTF
CDR3 DNA: TGCAGCGTAGGTTCCGGGACAGGGGTTGGCTATGGCTACACCTTC

J gene: TRBJ2-5
D gene: .
V gene: TRBV28
clone size: many
CDR3 protein: CASSFPKASEKGETQYF
CDR3 DNA: TGTGCCAGCAGTTTCCCGAAGGCATCCGAGAAAGGGGAGACCCAGTACTTC

J gene: TRBJ2-7
D gene: TRBD1
V gene: TRBV28
clone size: .
CDR3 protein: CASRVRTGGRYEQYF
CDR3 DNA: TGTGCCAGCAGGGTACGTACAGGGGGAAGGTACGAGCAGTACTTC

J gene: TRBJ2-7
D gene: .
V gene: TRBV5-1
clone size: many
CDR3 protein: CASSYPGGEQYF
CDR3 DNA: TGCGCCAGCAGCTATCCTGGGGGCGAGCAGTACTTC

J gene: TRBJ1-2
D gene: TRBD1
V gene: TRBV29-1
clone size: few
CDR3 protein: CSVGPTGTGYGYTF
CDR3 DNA: TGCAGCGTTGGACCAACCGGGACAGGCTATGGCTACACCTTC

J gene: TRBJ1-4
D gene: TRBD1
V gene: TRBV20-1
clone size: few
CDR3 protein: CSARDRGTGDEKLFF
CDR3 DNA: TGCAGTGCTAGAGATCGGGGGACAGGGGACGAAAAACTGTTTTTT

J gene: TRBJ2-1
D gene: .
V gene: TRBV20-1
clone size: many
CDR3 protein: CSASPGASSYNEQFF
CDR3 DNA: TGCAGTGCTAGCCCCGGGGCTAGCTCCTACAATGAGCAGTTCTTC

J gene: TRBJ2-5
D gene: .
V gene: TRBV12-3/TRBV12-4
clone size: many
CDR3 protein: CASSPPGTQYF
CDR3 DNA: TGTGCCAGCAGTCCGCCAGGGACCCAGTACTTC

J gene: TRBJ2-6
D gene: .
V gene: TRBV5-1
clone size: .
CDR3 protein: CASSLRGQDASGANVLTF
CDR3 DNA: TGCGCCAGCAGCTTACGGGGTCAAGATGCCTCTGGGGCCAACGTCCTGACTTTC

J gene: TRBJ1-3
D gene: .
V gene: TRBV18
clone size: few
CDR3 protein: CASSPGLGETGNTIYF
CDR3 DNA: TGTGCCAGCTCACCAGGACTCGGAGAGACTGGAAACACCATATATTTT

J gene: TRBJ2-1
D gene: TRBD2
V gene: TRBV9
clone size: few
CDR3 protein: CASSASGSRSSYNEQFF
CDR3 DNA: TGTGCCAGCAGCGCTAGCGGGAGCCGAAGTTCCTACAATGAGCAGTTCTTC

J gene: TRBJ1-2
D gene: TRBD1
V gene: TRBV2
clone size: .
CDR3 protein: CASSVGRGSGYTF
CDR3 DNA: TGTGCCAGCAGTGTTGGCAGGGGGTCGGGATACACCTTC

J gene: TRBJ2-3
D gene: TRBD2
V gene: TRBV7-3
clone size: many
CDR3 protein: CASSRLAGGGDTQYF
CDR3 DNA: TGTGCCAGCAGCCGACTAGCGGGAGGTGGAGATACGCAGTATTTT

J gene: TRBJ2-5
D gene: TRBD2
V gene: TRBV20-1
clone size: .
CDR3 protein: CSAFSGSEETQYF
CDR3 DNA: TGCAGTGCTTTTAGCGGGAGTGAAGAGACCCAGTACTTC

J gene: TRBJ1-5
D gene: TRBD1
V gene: TRBV10-3
clone size: many
CDR3 protein: CAISESNRGYQPQHF
CDR3 DNA: TGTGCCATCAGTGAGTCAAACAGGGGTTATCAGCCCCAGCATTTT

J gene: TRBJ1-2
D gene: TRBD1
V gene: TRBV27
clone size: .
CDR3 protein: CASSRQGVDGYTF
CDR3 DNA: TGTGCCAGCAGCCGACAGGGGGTGGATGGCTACACCTTC

J gene: TRBJ2-2
D gene: .
V gene: TRBV15
clone size: many
CDR3 protein: CATSRKGNIAGELFF
CDR3 DNA: TGTGCCACCAGCAGAAAGGGTAACATTGCCGGGGAGCTGTTTTTT

J gene: TRBJ2-1
D gene: TRBD1
V gene: TRBV7-2
clone size: many
CDR3 protein: CASSLAFGTGNNEQFF
CDR3 DNA: TGTGCCAGCAGCTTAGCTTTCGGGACAGGGAACAATGAGCAGTTCTTC

J gene: TRBJ1-3
D gene: TRBD1
V gene: TRBV3-1
clone size: .
CDR3 protein: CASSEDRASGNTIYF
CDR3 DNA: TGTGCCAGCAGTGAAGACAGGGCCTCTGGAAACACCATATATTTT

J gene: TRBJ2-2
D gene: TRBD2
V gene: TRBV29-1
clone size: many
CDR3 protein: CSVMASGSIGELFF
CDR3 DNA: TGCAGCGTTATGGCTAGCGGGAGCATCGGGGAGCTGTTTTTT

J gene: TRBJ2-1
D gene: .
V gene: TRBV5-6
clone size: many
CDR3 protein: CASSYTGNEQFF
CDR3 DNA: TGTGCCAGCAGCTATACAGGGAATGAGCAGTTCTTC

J gene: TRBJ2-7
D gene: .
V gene: TRBV5-1
clone size: many
CDR3 protein: CASTIGGTYEQYF
CDR3 DNA: TGCGCCAGCACGATCGGTGGGACCTACGAGCAGTACTTC

J gene: TRBJ2-5
D gene: TRBD2
V gene: TRBV7-8
clone size: many
CDR3 protein: CATGLAGEETQYF
CDR3 DNA: TGTGCCACGGGACTAGCGGGAGAAGAGACCCAGTACTTC

J gene: TRBJ2-4
D gene: .
V gene: TRBV7-2
clone size: many
CDR3 protein: CASSLGYDVDIQYF
CDR3 DNA: TGTGCCAGCAGCTTAGGGTACGATGTAGACATTCAGTACTTC

J gene: TRBJ2-2
D gene: .
V gene: TRBV6-1
clone size: many
CDR3 protein: CASMTGLLNTGELFF
CDR3 DNA: TGTGCCAGCATGACTGGACTTTTGAACACCGGGGAGCTGTTTTTT

J gene: TRBJ2-3
D gene: TRBD1
V gene: TRBV12-3/TRBV12-4
clone size: many
CDR3 protein: CASRPGQGVTDTQYF
CDR3 DNA: TGTGCCAGCAGACCGGGACAGGGCGTCACAGATACGCAGTATTTT

J gene: TRBJ2-2
D gene: .
V gene: TRBV28
clone size: .
CDR3 protein: CASTGIAINTGELFF
CDR3 DNA: TGTGCCAGCACAGGGATCGCCATTAACACCGGGGAGCTGTTTTTT

J gene: TRBJ1-1
D gene: .
V gene: TRBV4-1
clone size: many
CDR3 protein: CASSPARWNTEAFF
CDR3 DNA: TGCGCCAGCAGCCCTGCCCGGTGGAACACTGAAGCTTTCTTT

J gene: TRBJ1-1
D gene: .
V gene: TRBV20-1
clone size: few
CDR3 protein: CSARDLAGATEAFF
CDR3 DNA: TGCAGTGCTAGAGATCTAGCGGGAGCCACTGAAGCTTTCTTT

J gene: TRBJ2-3
D gene: .
V gene: TRBV7-3
clone size: .
CDR3 protein: CASSPDWGVQSTDTQYF
CDR3 DNA: TGTGCCAGCAGCCCCGATTGGGGGGTGCAGAGCACAGATACGCAGTATTTT

J gene: TRBJ1-5
D gene: TRBD1
V gene: TRBV7-9
clone size: many
CDR3 protein: CASSEDRRNQPQHF
CDR3 DNA: TGTGCCAGCAGCGAGGACAGGCGCAATCAGCCCCAGCATTTT

J gene: TRBJ2-5
D gene: .
V gene: TRBV28
clone size: many
CDR3 protein: CASSFPLRGDTQETQYF
CDR3 DNA: TGTGCCAGCAGTTTCCCCCTTCGGGGGGACACTCAAGAGACCCAGTACTTC

J gene: TRBJ1-1
D gene: TRBD1
V gene: TRBV6-6
clone size: few
CDR3 protein: CASSPRTGGSIEAFF
CDR3 DNA: TGTGCCAGCAGCCCTCGGACAGGGGGAAGTATTGAAGCTTTCTTT

J gene: TRBJ2-7
D gene: .
V gene: TRBV7-9
clone size: many
CDR3 protein: CASTFSDLKNEQYF
CDR3 DNA: TGTGCCAGCACCTTCTCGGACTTGAAGAACGAGCAGTACTTC

J gene: TRBJ2-1
D gene: TRBD2
V gene: TRBV6-1
clone size: many
CDR3 protein: CASREGRGGYEQFF
CDR3 DNA: TGTGCCAGCAGGGAGGGGCGGGGGGGCTATGAGCAGTTCTTC

J gene: TRBJ2-2
D gene: .
V gene: TRBV18
clone size: .
CDR3 protein: CASSPLPPGLITPGELFF
CDR3 DNA: TGTGCCAGCTCACCACTTCCCCCGGGACTCATAACACCAGGGGAGCTGTTTTTT

J gene: TRBJ1-5
D gene: .
V gene: TRBV27
clone size: .
CDR3 protein: CASASDSQGQPQHF
CDR3 DNA: TGTGCCAGCGCTTCTGACAGTCAGGGGCAGCCCCAGCATTTT

J gene: TRBJ2-7
D gene: .
V gene: TRBV6-1
clone size: many
CDR3 protein: CASSEFGWEQYF
CDR3 DNA: TGTGCCAGCAGTGAATTTGGCTGGGAGCAGTACTTC

J gene: TRBJ2-2
D gene: TRBD1
V gene: TRBV12-3/TRBV12-4
clone size: many
CDR3 protein: CASSLRRGSSTGELFF
CDR3 DNA: TGTGCCAGCAGTTTACGCAGGGGGAGCAGCACCGGGGAGCTGTTTTTT

J gene: TRBJ2-7
D gene: .
V gene: TRBV11-3
clone size: few
CDR3 protein: CASSFKAGLVYEQYF
CDR3 DNA: TGTGCCAGCAGCTTCAAGGCGGGATTAGTTTACGAGCAGTACTTC

J gene: TRBJ2-7
D gene: .
V gene: TRBV12-3/TRBV12-4
clone size: many
CDR3 protein: CASSLGGGGTYEQYF
CDR3 DNA: TGTGCCAGCAGTTTAGGAGGCGGGGGCACCTACGAGCAGTACTTC

J gene: TRBJ1-5
D gene: .
V gene: TRBV12-3/TRBV12-4
clone size: few
CDR3 protein: CASVAGGNQPQHF
CDR3 DNA: TGTGCCAGCGTGGCGGGAGGCAATCAGCCCCAGCATTTT

J gene: TRBJ2-7
D gene: .
V gene: TRBV28
clone size: many
CDR3 protein: CASSKSGNYEQYF
CDR3 DNA: TGTGCCAGCAGTAAAAGCGGAAACTACGAGCAGTACTTC

J gene: TRBJ2-3
D gene: .
V gene: TRBV7-6
clone size: many
CDR3 protein: CASSYGSLRRNTQYF
CDR3 DNA: TGTGCCAGCAGCTACGGGAGCCTGAGGAGGAATACGCAGTATTTT

J gene: TRBJ1-6
D gene: TRBD1
V gene: TRBV6-5
clone size: few
CDR3 protein: CASSYRDRAISPLHF
CDR3 DNA: TGTGCCAGCAGTTACAGGGACAGGGCTATATCGCCCCTCCACTTT

J gene: TRBJ2-5
D gene: TRBD1
V gene: TRBV5-6
clone size: many
CDR3 protein: CASSSSTGAFQETQYF
CDR3 DNA: TGTGCCAGCAGCTCCTCGACAGGGGCGTTCCAAGAGACCCAGTACTTC